This T cell receptor beta chain was found in a study of blood T cell repertoires in COVID-19. V was clipped by 3 bases and J by 5 bases; unmatched bases: 1. Germline V gene lookup returns CDR1 SGHTA and CDR2 FQGNSA. The CDR3 contains 14 residues. In the study's own analysis: The authors estimated nucleated cell counts from reference gene primer amplification. Only in-frame clones appear in the TCRdb table, and some are missing; sequencing was by immunoSEQ multiplex PCR. That table furnishes V, J and clone size, whereas the DNA furnished D and trimming. The sample includes just over 35,000 clones, over 75% of them seen just once.

The origin of this receptor is a human donor in a cohort sampled during active or convalescent COVID-19. The donor label of this sample is uncertain. The specimen was peripheral blood. The V and J genes are TRBV7-2 and TRBJ2-3, with TRBD2 matching 11 bases. The CDR3, as DNA: TGTGCCAGCAGCTTCGGACTAGCGGGAGATACGCAGTATTTT. This encodes CASSFGLAGDTQYF.